These T cell receptor beta chains were read from a single sample in a study of blood T cell repertoires in COVID-19. Sequencing was performed with immunoSEQ multiplex PCR; in TCRdb, only in-frame clones are kept and a portion is missing. The sample shows about 74,000 clones, around 80% of them seen only once. The sequenced sample consisted of peripheral blood. Source of these receptors: a human donor in a cohort sampled during active COVID-19. Each CDR3 is given with its conserved first and last residue. Fields, in order: CDR3 DNA, CDR3 protein, clone size, V gene, D gene, J gene. A D gene is named only where the DNA matches it firmly. Some rows have no size entry. The others give once, few or many, or a class for an expanded clone.

CDR3 DNA: TGTGCCAGCACCATAGGAGGACAGGGGGGCACTGAAGCTTTCTTT
CDR3 protein: CASTIGGQGGTEAFF
clone size: few
V gene: TRBV6-5
D gene: TRBD1
J gene: TRBJ1-1

CDR3 DNA: TGTGCCAGCAGCCCATCCGGGACTGAAGCTTTCTTT
CDR3 protein: CASSPSGTEAFF
clone size: NA
V gene: TRBV9
D gene: NA
J gene: TRBJ1-1

CDR3 DNA: TGCGCCAGCAGCTGGGGGACAGGCTCTGGGGCCAACGTCCTGACTTTC
CDR3 protein: CASSWGTGSGANVLTF
clone size: NA
V gene: TRBV5-1
D gene: TRBD1
J gene: TRBJ2-6

CDR3 DNA: TGTGCCAGCAGCGTATCCCAGGGTAGTAATTCACCCCTCCACTTT
CDR3 protein: CASSVSQGSNSPLHF
clone size: NA
V gene: TRBV9
D gene: NA
J gene: TRBJ1-6

CDR3 DNA: TGCGCCAGCAGCTTGGGGACAGGCTCTGGGGCCAACGTCCTGACTTTC
CDR3 protein: CASSLGTGSGANVLTF
clone size: few
V gene: TRBV5-1
D gene: TRBD1
J gene: TRBJ2-6

CDR3 DNA: TGTGCCTGGAGTGTTCCGCGGCTTCAAGAGACCCAGTACTTC
CDR3 protein: CAWSVPRLQETQYF
clone size: NA
V gene: TRBV30
D gene: NA
J gene: TRBJ2-5

CDR3 DNA: TGTGCCAGCAGCCGGGACACAAGCAGCGCTGAAGCTTTCTTT
CDR3 protein: CASSRDTSSAEAFF
clone size: NA
V gene: TRBV11-2
D gene: NA
J gene: TRBJ1-1

CDR3 DNA: TGTGCCAGCATACCCAACAGAGTGGGCACAGATACGCAGTATTTT
CDR3 protein: CASIPNRVGTDTQYF
clone size: NA
V gene: TRBV6-5
D gene: NA
J gene: TRBJ2-3

CDR3 DNA: TGTGCCAGCGGCCCCGGAGATCAGCCCCAGCATTTT
CDR3 protein: CASGPGDQPQHF
clone size: few
V gene: TRBV3-1/TRBV3-2
D gene: NA
J gene: TRBJ1-5

CDR3 DNA: TGCGCCAGCAGCTTCAAGGGGCAGAACACTGAAGCTTTCTTT
CDR3 protein: CASSFKGQNTEAFF
clone size: NA
V gene: TRBV5-1
D gene: NA
J gene: TRBJ1-1

CDR3 DNA: TGTGCCAGCAGCCATCGGACAGGGACAGAAAAACTGTTTTTT
CDR3 protein: CASSHRTGTEKLFF
clone size: NA
V gene: TRBV11-3
D gene: TRBD1
J gene: TRBJ1-4

CDR3 DNA: TGTGCCAGCAGTTACGTGGGAGGGCCGCAGACCCAGTACTTC
CDR3 protein: CASSYVGGPQTQYF
clone size: NA
V gene: TRBV6-2/TRBV6-3
D gene: TRBD2
J gene: TRBJ2-5

CDR3 DNA: TGTGCCTGGAGTATCGGACAAGCCTACGAGCAGTACTTC
CDR3 protein: CAWSIGQAYEQYF
clone size: NA
V gene: TRBV30
D gene: NA
J gene: TRBJ2-7

CDR3 DNA: TGCAGTGCTTCGGGGACATCTGAAGCTTTCTTT
CDR3 protein: CSASGTSEAFF
clone size: NA
V gene: TRBV20-1
D gene: NA
J gene: TRBJ1-1

CDR3 DNA: TGTGCCAGCTCACCCAAGTGGAGCGAGAAGGGGTCCTACAATGAGCAGTTCTTC
CDR3 protein: CASSPKWSEKGSYNEQFF
clone size: NA
V gene: TRBV18
D gene: NA
J gene: TRBJ2-1

CDR3 DNA: TGTGCCAGCAGCCACACGGGCAGACTAGAAAAACTGTTTTTT
CDR3 protein: CASSHTGRLEKLFF
clone size: NA
V gene: TRBV14
D gene: NA
J gene: TRBJ1-4

CDR3 DNA: TGCAGTGCTAGTCTGCCGGGACTTGCAACTAATGAAAAACTGTTTTTT
CDR3 protein: CSASLPGLATNEKLFF
clone size: NA
V gene: TRBV20-1
D gene: NA
J gene: TRBJ1-4

CDR3 DNA: TGTGCCAGCAGCGTAGGACAGGGATACGGAGAGCAGTTCTTC
CDR3 protein: CASSVGQGYGEQFF
clone size: once
V gene: TRBV9
D gene: TRBD1
J gene: TRBJ2-1

CDR3 DNA: TGTGCCAGTAGTATGGGGGCGAGAGGAACTGAAGCTTTCTTT
CDR3 protein: CASSMGARGTEAFF
clone size: NA
V gene: TRBV19
D gene: NA
J gene: TRBJ1-1

CDR3 DNA: TGTGCCAGCAGTTACACAAGGGGAGCCAAAAACATTCAGTACTTC
CDR3 protein: CASSYTRGAKNIQYF
clone size: NA
V gene: TRBV6-2/TRBV6-3
D gene: NA
J gene: TRBJ2-4

CDR3 DNA: TGTGCCAGCAGCTTAGTCCGGAATGAGCAGTTCTTC
CDR3 protein: CASSLVRNEQFF
clone size: NA
V gene: TRBV7-2
D gene: NA
J gene: TRBJ2-1

CDR3 DNA: TGTGCCAGCAGCTATGGGCCCAGCGAGCAGTACTTC
CDR3 protein: CASSYGPSEQYF
clone size: NA
V gene: TRBV5-6
D gene: NA
J gene: TRBJ2-7

CDR3 DNA: TGCGCCAGCAGCTTGGCCGGGACTAGCGGGCAAGAGACCCAGTACTTC
CDR3 protein: CASSLAGTSGQETQYF
clone size: NA
V gene: TRBV5-1
D gene: TRBD2
J gene: TRBJ2-5

CDR3 DNA: TGTGCCTGGAGTGTACGCGGGACTTCTGGAAACACCATATATTTT
CDR3 protein: CAWSVRGTSGNTIYF
clone size: NA
V gene: TRBV30
D gene: NA
J gene: TRBJ1-3

CDR3 DNA: TGTGCCATCAGTGAGTGGGGGCCCAGGACCGGGGAGCTGTTTTTT
CDR3 protein: CAISEWGPRTGELFF
clone size: NA
V gene: TRBV10-3
D gene: NA
J gene: TRBJ2-2

CDR3 DNA: TGTGCCTGGAGTGACGTGACTAGCGGGCTCTTCTCTGGGGCCAACGTCCTGACTTTC
CDR3 protein: CAWSDVTSGLFSGANVLTF
clone size: once
V gene: TRBV30
D gene: TRBD2
J gene: TRBJ2-6

CDR3 DNA: TGTGCCAGCAGCCAGGCTGATGAAAAACTGTTTTTT
CDR3 protein: CASSQADEKLFF
clone size: once
V gene: TRBV3-1/TRBV3-2
D gene: NA
J gene: TRBJ1-4

CDR3 DNA: TGTGCCAGCAGTTTATTCGGACAGGGGGTGCAGTACTTC
CDR3 protein: CASSLFGQGVQYF
clone size: NA
V gene: TRBV27
D gene: TRBD1
J gene: TRBJ2-7

CDR3 DNA: TGTGCCAGCAGCGTATCTGGGACTAGCACTCACAATGAGCAGTTCTTC
CDR3 protein: CASSVSGTSTHNEQFF
clone size: NA
V gene: TRBV9
D gene: TRBD2
J gene: TRBJ2-1

CDR3 DNA: TGTGCCAGCAGCTTAGAGGGTCTCCGGCCCAGGGGTGAGCAGTACTTC
CDR3 protein: CASSLEGLRPRGEQYF
clone size: NA
V gene: TRBV7-2
D gene: NA
J gene: TRBJ2-7

CDR3 DNA: TGTGCCATCAGTGAGATGGTAGCGGGGGGCGGGAGCACAGATACGCAGTATTTT
CDR3 protein: CAISEMVAGGGSTDTQYF
clone size: NA
V gene: TRBV10-3
D gene: TRBD2
J gene: TRBJ2-3

CDR3 DNA: TGTGCCAGCAGCTTGGCAGGGGGAAACGAAAAACTGTTTTTT
CDR3 protein: CASSLAGGNEKLFF
clone size: NA
V gene: TRBV7-6
D gene: TRBD1
J gene: TRBJ1-4

CDR3 DNA: TGTGCCAGCAGCCAAGGAGGCTTCAATCAGCCCCAGCATTTT
CDR3 protein: CASSQGGFNQPQHF
clone size: NA
V gene: TRBV3-1/TRBV3-2
D gene: NA
J gene: TRBJ1-5

CDR3 DNA: TGTGCCATCAGCCAGAGTCCCCCGGGAGAGAACACCGGGGAGCTGTTTTTT
CDR3 protein: CAISQSPPGENTGELFF
clone size: NA
V gene: TRBV10-3
D gene: NA
J gene: TRBJ2-2

CDR3 DNA: TGTGCCAGCTCACCAACAGGGGGCACTGAAGCTTTCTTT
CDR3 protein: CASSPTGGTEAFF
clone size: NA
V gene: TRBV18
D gene: TRBD1
J gene: TRBJ1-1

CDR3 DNA: TGTGCCAGCAGCTCCCCTCGGGACAGAGAATTCCAAGAGACCCAGTACTTC
CDR3 protein: CASSSPRDREFQETQYF
clone size: NA
V gene: TRBV7-9
D gene: TRBD1
J gene: TRBJ2-5

CDR3 DNA: TGTGCCAGCAGTTACGACCAGGAACTTCGTGGCTACACCTTC
CDR3 protein: CASSYDQELRGYTF
clone size: NA
V gene: TRBV6-5
D gene: NA
J gene: TRBJ1-2

CDR3 DNA: TGTGCCATCAGTGACTTGGGGCTTGGTCAGCCCCAGCATTTT
CDR3 protein: CAISDLGLGQPQHF
clone size: NA
V gene: TRBV10-3
D gene: NA
J gene: TRBJ1-5

CDR3 DNA: TGTGCCAGCAGCCCGCGGCTCCAAGAGACCCAGTACTTC
CDR3 protein: CASSPRLQETQYF
clone size: NA
V gene: TRBV5-6
D gene: NA
J gene: TRBJ2-5

CDR3 DNA: TGTGCCAGCAGTGAAAAACGGGGGGGCAGCGAAAAACTGTTTTTT
CDR3 protein: CASSEKRGGSEKLFF
clone size: NA
V gene: TRBV25-1
D gene: NA
J gene: TRBJ1-4

CDR3 DNA: TGTGCCACCAGTGATTCCTACGGGACTAGCTTACAAGAGACCCAGTACTTC
CDR3 protein: CATSDSYGTSLQETQYF
clone size: NA
V gene: TRBV24-1
D gene: TRBD2
J gene: TRBJ2-5

CDR3 DNA: TGTGCCAGCAGCTTAATGGGGAGCCGGGAGCTATTTTTT
CDR3 protein: CASSLMGSRELFF
clone size: NA
V gene: TRBV7-2
D gene: NA
J gene: TRBJ2-2

CDR3 DNA: TGTGCCAGCAGTTATAGGGACAGAGGCTACGAGCAGTACTTC
CDR3 protein: CASSYRDRGYEQYF
clone size: NA
V gene: TRBV6-2/TRBV6-3
D gene: TRBD1
J gene: TRBJ2-7

CDR3 DNA: TGTGCCAGCAGTTCAGAGGTGAACACTGAAGCTTTCTTT
CDR3 protein: CASSSEVNTEAFF
clone size: NA
V gene: TRBV2
D gene: NA
J gene: TRBJ1-1

CDR3 DNA: TGTGCCAGCAGCTTAGTGGCAGGGTGGGGCTACACCTTC
CDR3 protein: CASSLVAGWGYTF
clone size: NA
V gene: TRBV7-9
D gene: NA
J gene: TRBJ1-2

CDR3 DNA: TGTGCCAGCAGAATGGGACAGGGGAACTATGGCTACACCTTC
CDR3 protein: CASRMGQGNYGYTF
clone size: few
V gene: TRBV2
D gene: TRBD1
J gene: TRBJ1-2

CDR3 DNA: TGTGCCAGCAGGATAGTGAAGGGAGGCAATGAGCAGTTCTTC
CDR3 protein: CASRIVKGGNEQFF
clone size: NA
V gene: TRBV7-2
D gene: NA
J gene: TRBJ2-1

CDR3 DNA: TGTGCCAGCAGCACTCTAGCGGGGGTAAATGAGCAGTTCTTC
CDR3 protein: CASSTLAGVNEQFF
clone size: NA
V gene: TRBV9
D gene: TRBD2
J gene: TRBJ2-1